The rows below give T cell receptor beta chains drawn from one sample of a study of T cells in Graves' hyperthyroidism and ophthalmopathy. Using its own MiXCR run on the multiplex PCR reads, TCRdb lists one record per CDR3 protein. The profile shows 500,000 or so distinct CDR3 sequences, 15% to 20% of them singletons. The sample consisted of blood. The source is a woman younger than 30 with Graves' ophthalmopathy. The CDR3 runs from the conserved cysteine through the conserved F or W. The D gene is left open where the match is weak. A row's size may be missing; if present it is once, few, many or a size class.

cdr3_nt	cdr3_aa	j_call	v_call	clone_size	d_call
TGTGCCAGCAGTCCCCCCGGGACTAGAGAGGGTAACGAGCAGTACTTC	CASSPPGTREGNEQYF	TRBJ2-7	TRBV28	many	TRBD2
TGTGCCAGCAGCCCTAGCGGACAGATAAACACTGAAGCTTTCTTT	CASSPSGQINTEAFF	TRBJ1-1	TRBV7-9	few	NA
TGCGCCAGCAGCCAAGGCCTAGCGACTTACAATGAGCAGTTCTTC	CASSQGLATYNEQFF	TRBJ2-1	TRBV4-1	NA	NA
TGTGCCTGGAGGGGGGGACAGGGTAATGGCTACACCTTC	CAWRGGQGNGYTF	TRBJ1-2	TRBV30	NA	TRBD1
TGTGCCAGCAGCCCCCCCGGGACAGGGGATTACAATGAGCAGTTCTTC	CASSPPGTGDYNEQFF	TRBJ2-1	TRBV7-2	many	TRBD1
TGTGCCAGCAGCCGTCCCGGGACAGAAATCTACACTGAAGCTTTCTTT	CASSRPGTEIYTEAFF	TRBJ1-1	TRBV5-4	many	TRBD1
TGTGCCAGCAGCTTAGCTGTCCTACCTGTCGAAGCTTTCTTT	CASSLAVLPVEAFF	TRBJ1-1	TRBV7-9	few	NA
TGCGCCAGCAGCTCCGACAGCTTTCAAGAGACCCAGTACTTC	CASSSDSFQETQYF	TRBJ2-5	TRBV5-1	NA	NA
TGTGCCAGCAGCTCCTCGGCTAGCGGGGTAAACGGTGAGCAGTTCTTC	CASSSSASGVNGEQFF	TRBJ2-1	TRBV11-2	many	TRBD2
TGTGCCAGCGGGGGAGGGGTAGAGGCCCAGTACTTC	CASGGGVEAQYF	TRBJ2-5	TRBV7-9	NA	TRBD2
TGTGCCAGCAGCCCTCCCGGGTCGAAGGTTTCACCCCTCCACTTT	CASSPPGSKVSPLHF	TRBJ1-6	TRBV5-4	NA	NA
TGCGCCAGCAGCCAAGACCCCCCCGTACAGGGGGCGATTATGGGCACTGAAGCTTTCTTT	CASSQDPPVQGAIMGTEAFF	TRBJ1-1	TRBV4-3	few	TRBD1
TGTGCCAGCAGCGTAGAGGTGATGGCCACGGGGACCCAGTACTTC	CASSVEVMATGTQYF	TRBJ2-5	TRBV9	few	NA
TGTGCCTGGAGTGGATCCTACGAGCAGTACTTC	CAWSGSYEQYF	TRBJ2-7	TRBV30	many	NA
TGTGCCAGCAGGAGCGCGGGGACAGGGGGTTCTGGCTACACCTTC	CASRSAGTGGSGYTF	TRBJ1-2	TRBV12-3/TRBV12-4	many	TRBD1
TGTGCCTGGGGGCCGACTGTCAATGAGCAGTTCTTC	CAWGPTVNEQFF	TRBJ2-1	TRBV30	many	NA
TGTGCCAGCAGCATCGGACGGAACACTGAAGCTTTCTTT	CASSIGRNTEAFF	TRBJ1-1	TRBV19	many	NA
TGTGCCATCAGCCCAGGCGCGGGGGGGACTGAAGCTTTCTTT	CAISPGAGGTEAFF	TRBJ1-1	TRBV10-3	many	NA
TGTGCCAGCAGCCTGGACAGGGGACACGAGCAGTACTTC	CASSLDRGHEQYF	TRBJ2-7	TRBV7-3	many	TRBD1
TGCAGCGTTGAGAACGGAGTAGGGGGGCTTGAGCAGTTCTTC	CSVENGVGGLEQFF	TRBJ2-1	TRBV29-1	NA	NA
TGTGCCAGCAGCTCGCAGGGGTGGGGCGGGGAGCTGTTTTTT	CASSSQGWGGELFF	TRBJ2-2	TRBV7-2	many	NA
TGTGCCACACTAGCGGGAGGGCCTCTGGGTTACGAGCAGTACTTC	CATLAGGPLGYEQYF	TRBJ2-7	TRBV27	few	TRBD2
TGTGCCAGCAGCCTAGGGACTCCCTCCTACAATGAGCAGTTCTTC	CASSLGTPSYNEQFF	TRBJ2-1	TRBV7-8	many	NA
TGTGCCAGCAGTTTGGTGCAGAATTCACCCCTCCACTTT	CASSLVQNSPLHF	TRBJ1-6	TRBV28	few	NA
TGCGCCAGCAGCTCCACCGGGACCGGGAGTATATACGAGCAGTACTTC	CASSSTGTGSIYEQYF	TRBJ2-7	TRBV5-1	NA	NA
TGTGCCAGCAGTCCTTCCCCGTGGGAAAAACTGTTTTTT	CASSPSPWEKLFF	TRBJ1-4	TRBV7-2	NA	NA
TGTGCCACCAGCAGAGAGGTGGGGGATCAGCCCCAGCATTTT	CATSREVGDQPQHF	TRBJ1-5	TRBV15	NA	NA
TGCGCCAGCAGAAGGGTTAACTATGGCTACACCTTC	CASRRVNYGYTF	TRBJ1-2	TRBV5-1	many	NA
TGTGCCAGCAGAATAGCGGGTTCGAACACCGGGGAGCTGTTTTTT	CASRIAGSNTGELFF	TRBJ2-2	TRBV28	many	TRBD2
TGTGCCAGCAGCTTAGACGGGTCTATGTGGGGCAAGAAAGAGACCCAGTACTTC	CASSLDGSMWGKKETQYF	TRBJ2-5	TRBV11-2	many	NA
TGTGCCAGCAGCAATACAGGGGGCCGGGACACCATATATTTT	CASSNTGGRDTIYF	TRBJ1-3	TRBV3-1	NA	TRBD1
TGTGCCAGCAGCTTCCTCCAGGGTTCTCGGGAGCAGTACTTC	CASSFLQGSREQYF	TRBJ2-7	TRBV5-6	many	NA
TGCAGTGCTAGATCAGGGAGTGGAAACACCATATATTTT	CSARSGSGNTIYF	TRBJ1-3	TRBV20-1	many	NA
TGCAGCGAAGACCGGGACAGGGAGGCGGTTTTCTTT	CSEDRDREAVFF	TRBJ1-1	TRBV29-1	NA	TRBD1
TGCAGTGCTCGTTGGCTCGGCGGGGGGGTGAACACCGGGGAGCTGTTTTTT	CSARWLGGGVNTGELFF	TRBJ2-2	TRBV20-1	NA	TRBD2
TGTGCCAGCCATGGGGACCTAGAGACCCAGTACTTC	CASHGDLETQYF	TRBJ2-5	TRBV28	few	NA
TGTGCCAGCAGTTACAAGCGGGGGCCGGGAGATACGCAGTATTTT	CASSYKRGPGDTQYF	TRBJ2-3	TRBV6-5	NA	TRBD2
TGTGCCAGCAGCGCCGCCCTGGACTCTTTTGGCTACACCTTC	CASSAALDSFGYTF	TRBJ1-2	TRBV9	NA	NA
TGTGCCAGCAGCGGAGCGGGTTCCTACGAGCAGTACTTC	CASSGAGSYEQYF	TRBJ2-7	TRBV28	few	NA
TGTGCCAGCAGTTTAGCGGTTACTAGCGGGGGGGCCGACAATGAGCAGTTCTTC	CASSLAVTSGGADNEQFF	TRBJ2-1	TRBV12-3/TRBV12-4	many	TRBD2
TGCGCCAGCAGCCGAGCGGGGGAGCACACAGATACGCAGTATTTT	CASSRAGEHTDTQYF	TRBJ2-3	TRBV4-1	NA	TRBD2
TGTGCCAGCAGTTTATGGGGTAGGGGAGAAAATCAGCCCCAGCATTTT	CASSLWGRGENQPQHF	TRBJ1-5	TRBV28	many	NA
TGTGCCAGCAGTCCCGGGCCTCCTTACGAGCAGTACTTC	CASSPGPPYEQYF	TRBJ2-7	TRBV6-1	many	NA
TGTGCCAGCAGCTTAGCCGAGTCCTATGGCTACACCTTC	CASSLAESYGYTF	TRBJ1-2	TRBV7-2	many	NA
TGTGCCAGCTCACCCCTGGACAGGGGACCCTATAATTCACCCCTCCACTTT	CASSPLDRGPYNSPLHF	TRBJ1-6	TRBV18	few	TRBD1